Below, 8 T cell receptor beta chains from the same sample are listed, as sequenced in a study of radiotherapy plus CTLA-4 blockade in lung cancer. Produced via immunoSEQ multiplex PCR; TCRdb's table is partial and in-frame only. The sample has about 60,000 clones, over 65% seen once. Source: peripheral blood, taken from a patient treated with radiotherapy plus ipilimumab. These TCRs come from a human donor with non-small cell lung cancer who had a partial response to radiotherapy plus ipilimumab.

The J gene is TRBJ1-1, the V gene TRBV5-1, with TRBD1 identical over 8 bases. V gave up 5 bases and J gave up 3 bases; unmatched junction bases: 15. This CDR3 has 17 amino acids. In germline, CDR1 is SGHRS, CDR2 YFSETQ. The DNA for the CDR3 is TGCGCCAGCAGGTCTGGACAGGGTGTGGGGGTGGACACTGAAGCTTTCTTT. It encodes CASRSGQGVGVDTEAFF.

The rearrangement links TRBV5-4 to TRBJ2-5; D is undetermined. The germline V and J ends were trimmed by 1 base and 3 bases, with 16 bases remaining between them. Germline V gene data show CDR1 as SGHNT and CDR2 as YYREEE (reference sequence). The CDR3 consists of 16 residues. The CDR3 nucleotides are TGTGCCAGCAGCTTGTTGTATGGCGGCCCAGAAGAGACCCAGTACTTC. Translated: CASSLLYGGPEETQYF.

This clone was observed a handful of times. DNA for the CDR3: TGTGCCAGCAGCCCGGGGACTAGCGGGCCAAACAGGAGGGAGCTGTTTTTT. Amino acid sequence: CASSPGTSGPNRRELFF. This rearrangement joins TRBV11-2 to TRBJ2-2; 12 nucleotides agree with TRBD2. V lost 5 bases, J lost 9 bases, and 13 bases stayed unmatched. From germline, CDR1 is SGHAT and CDR2 FQNNGV. The CDR3 has 17 residues.

This chain links TRBV19 with TRBJ2-7; TRBD2 aligns across 9 bases. Germline CDR1 and CDR2: LNHDA and SQIVND (reference sequence). Trimming at V came to 3 bases and at J to 3 bases, leaving 3 bases not matched to a gene. The CDR3 is 14 residues long. This chain's CDR3 is CASSIQRGDYEQYF. CDR3 DNA sequence: TGTGCCAGTAGTATCCAGCGGGGGGACTACGAGCAGTACTTC.

This clone was seen only a few times. The CDR3 region has the DNA TGTGCCAGCAGTTTAGAAGGCGGGAACTATGGCTACACCTTC. This translates into CASSLEGGNYGYTF. The chain joins TRBV6-1 to TRBJ1-2; no clear D gene. The V gene's germline CDR1 is MNHNS and CDR2 SASEGT. The CDR3 is made up of 14 amino acids. Trimming stripped 5 bases from V and 2 bases from J, with 12 bases between.

This clone was seen a handful of times. DNA for the CDR3: TGTGCCAGCAGCCAAGACTGGGCAGACACTGAAGCTTTCTTT. It is translated as CASSQDWADTEAFF. The chain is built from TRBV14 and TRBJ1-1; no firm D call. CDR1 and CDR2 (germline): SGHDN, FVKESK. Trimming removed 0 bases from V and 3 bases from J, with 8 bases in between. The CDR3 sequence is 14 residues long.

This clone has just one count. The V call is TRBV7-9, the J call TRBJ2-2, with TRBD1 as a possible D gene (6 bases). CDR3 length: 17 amino acids. The germline V gene has CDR1 SEHNR and CDR2 FQNEAQ (reference sequence). Trimming stripped 5 bases from V and 7 bases from J, with 23 bases between. CDR3 region: CASSRSGTQTFGGELFF. The CDR3 bases are TGTGCCAGCAGCAGATCCGGGACACAAACCTTCGGCGGGGAGCTGTTTTTT.

This rearrangement joins TRBV13 to TRBJ2-3, with D tentatively TRBD2 (5 bases). This CDR3 region has 16 residues. Between the trimmed V and J ends, which lost 4 bases and 2 bases, there was a span of 16 bases. Per the germline V gene, CDR1 is PRHDT and CDR2 is FYEKMQ (reference sequence). The CDR3, as DNA: TGTGCCAGCAGCTCCGGACTCGATACCGCCACAGATACGCAGTATTTT. This sequence encodes CASSSGLDTATDTQYF.